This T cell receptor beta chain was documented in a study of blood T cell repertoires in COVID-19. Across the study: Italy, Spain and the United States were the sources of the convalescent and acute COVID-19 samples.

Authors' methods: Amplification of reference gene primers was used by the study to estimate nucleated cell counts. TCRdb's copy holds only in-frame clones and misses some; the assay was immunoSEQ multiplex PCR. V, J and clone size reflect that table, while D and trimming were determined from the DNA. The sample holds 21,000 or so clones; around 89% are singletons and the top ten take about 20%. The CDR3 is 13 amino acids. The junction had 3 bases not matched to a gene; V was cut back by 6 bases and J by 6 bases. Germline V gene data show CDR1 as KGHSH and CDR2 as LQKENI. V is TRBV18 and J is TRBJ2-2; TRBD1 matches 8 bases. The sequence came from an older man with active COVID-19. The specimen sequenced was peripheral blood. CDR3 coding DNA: TGTGCCAGCTCCGACAGGGGCGCCGGGGAGCTGTTTTTT. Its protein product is CASSDRGAGELFF.